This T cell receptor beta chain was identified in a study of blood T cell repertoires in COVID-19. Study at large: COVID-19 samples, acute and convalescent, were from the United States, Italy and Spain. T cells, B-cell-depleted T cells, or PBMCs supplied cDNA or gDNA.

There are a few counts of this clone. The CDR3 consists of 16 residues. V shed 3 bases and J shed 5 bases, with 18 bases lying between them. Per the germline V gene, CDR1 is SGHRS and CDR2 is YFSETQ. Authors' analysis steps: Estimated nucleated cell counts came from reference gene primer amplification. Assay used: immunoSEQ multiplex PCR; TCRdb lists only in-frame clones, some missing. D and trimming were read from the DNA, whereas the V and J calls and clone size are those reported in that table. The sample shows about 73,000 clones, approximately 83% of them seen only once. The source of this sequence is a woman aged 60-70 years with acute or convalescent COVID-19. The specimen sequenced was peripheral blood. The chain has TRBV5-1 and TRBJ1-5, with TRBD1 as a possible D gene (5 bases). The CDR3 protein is CASSWEGPPGDQPQHF. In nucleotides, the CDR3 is TGCGCCAGCAGCTGGGAGGGCCCACCGGGGGATCAGCCCCAGCATTTT.